These 7 T cell receptor beta chains came from one sample sequenced in a study of shared clonotypes between healthy human individuals. Generated by immunoSEQ multiplex PCR, the TCRdb table keeps only in-frame clones and is missing some. Of just under 95,000 clones listed, approximately 75% are singletons. Sequencing was performed on memory CD8+ T cells sorted from blood. The subset denotes: CD45RO+ cells pooled with CCR7-negative TemRA cells. The receptors here all came from a man aged 30-40 years in good health.

This clone was recorded only once. The chain is built from TRBV7-3 and TRBJ2-6, with D unclear. Germline CDR1 reads SGHTA; CDR2 reads FQGTGA. V dropped 7 bases and J dropped 0 bases, with 4 bases sitting between them. This CDR3 is built from 13 residues. CDR3 bases: TGTGCCAGCATGGTCTCTGGGGCCAACGTCCTGACTTTC. Encoded protein: CASMVSGANVLTF. The complete variable domain, with remaining parts taken from reference TRBV7-3 and TRBJ2-6, reads GAGVSQTPSNKVTEKGKYVELRCDPISGHTALYWYRQSLGQGPEFLIYFQGTGAADDSGLPNDRFFAVRPEGSVSTLKIQRTERGDSAVYLCASMVSGANVLTFGAGSRLTVL.

The rearrangement joins TRBV2 to TRBJ2-2; D uncertain. CDR1 SNHLY and CDR2 FYNNEI come from the germline V gene. Trimming took 4 bases from V and 3 from J, leaving 9 bases between them. This CDR3 has 14 residues. The CDR3 reads CASSVVSDTGELFF. CDR3 DNA: TGTGCCAGCAGTGTAGTGTCCGACACCGGGGAGCTGTTTTTT. Full variable domain (rest looked up from reference TRBV2 and TRBJ2-2): EPEVTQTPSHQVTQMGQEVILRCVPISNHLYFYWYRQILGQKVEFLVSFYNNEISEKSEIFDDQFSVERPDGSNFTLKIRSTKLEDSAMYFCASSVVSDTGELFFGEGSRLTVL.

This clone was picked up one time. This chain links TRBV27 with TRBJ1-2; 7 nucleotides align to TRBD1. V was clipped by 3 bases and J by 4 bases; unmatched bases: 11. The CDR3 length is 16 residues. Germline V CDR1 and CDR2: MNHEY, SMNVEV (reference sequence). CDR3 region: CASSLHGTVGPYGYTF. In DNA form, the CDR3 reads TGTGCCAGCAGTTTGCACGGGACAGTGGGGCCCTATGGCTACACCTTC.

As regards this clone: Since a far larger clone is one base different, this is likely a read error. Within the sample, other DNA sequences also encode this same CDR3. The chain couples TRBV13 to TRBJ2-7, with 12 bases that match TRBD2. After removal of 2 bases from V and 6 bases from J, the junction contained 11 bases not matched to a gene. CDR1 is PRHDT, CDR2 FYEKMQ, per germline (reference sequence). The CDR3 runs 17 residues. The CDR3, as DNA: TGTGCCAGCAGCTTACGGGGGGGACTAGCGGGCTCGGGCGAGCAGTACTTC. This translates into CASSLRGGLAGSGEQYF.

The V call is TRBV7-6, the J call TRBJ2-6, with D uncertain. The length of the CDR3 is 14 residues. The V gene's germline CDR1 is SGHVS and CDR2 FNYEAQ. V dropped 11 bases and J dropped 0 bases, with 11 bases sitting between them. The CDR3, as DNA: TGTGCCGCCACTAAGGGCTCTGGGGCCAACGTCCTGACTTTC. Protein product: CAATKGSGANVLTF. Variable domain in full (rest from reference TRBV7-6 and TRBJ2-6): GAGVSQSPRYKVTKRGQDVALRCDPISGHVSLYWYRQALGQGPEFLTYFNYEAQQDKSGLPNDRFSAERPEGSISTLTIQRTEQRDSAMYRCAATKGSGANVLTFGAGSRLTVL.

In this sample, this clone turned up once. The rearrangement joins TRBV4-1 to TRBJ2-7, with 9 nucleotides matching TRBD2. CDR1 is MGHRA and CDR2 is YSYEKL in the germline V gene. The length of the CDR3 is 16 residues. V was pared by 1 base and J by 2 bases, with 6 bases of the junction left unmatched. The DNA for the CDR3 is TGCGCCAGCAGCCAAGGTGTAGGCGGGAGGGCCTACGAGCAGTACTTC. The encoded protein is CASSQGVGGRAYEQYF.

This clone was picked up a small number of times. The rearrangement uses TRBV6-1 and TRBJ2-1; TRBD2 matches 7 bases. V lost 8 bases, J lost 10 bases, and 11 bases stayed unmatched. Germline V gene sequence: CDR1 MNHNS, CDR2 SASEGT. The CDR3 is 13 amino acids. The CDR3 here is CASDGQEAGEQFF. In DNA form, the CDR3 reads TGTGCCAGCGACGGCCAGGAAGCGGGAGAGCAGTTCTTC.